The 3 T cell receptor beta chains reported below all come from one sample, sequenced in a study of shared clonotypes between healthy human individuals. The repertoire was sequenced with immunoSEQ multiplex PCR; TCRdb's copy has only in-frame clones and lacks some. The sample holds some 1.5 million clones, 96% seen once. Material for sequencing was naive CD4+ T cells sorted from blood. Indicated subset: CD45RA+ positively selected. These receptors all stem from a man under 40 in good health.

This sequence joins TRBV19 and TRBJ2-1; D not resolved. V lost 9 bases and J lost 0, with 9 bases in between. Germline V lookup: CDR1 LNHDA, CDR2 SQIVND (reference sequence). The CDR3 is 13 amino acids. The CDR3 spells CASSRLSYNEQFF. In DNA, the CDR3 is TGTGCCAGCAGCCGACTCTCCTACAATGAGCAGTTCTTC.

V and J are TRBV28 and TRBJ2-3, with D possibly called TRBD1 or TRBD2 (5 bases each). Looked up from germline, CDR1 is MDHEN and CDR2 is SYDVKM. V gave up 5 bases and J gave up 0 bases, with 15 bases separating them. The CDR3 length is 16 residues. The CDR3 DNA reads as TGTGCCAGCAGTCCCAGCGGCCGGGACAGCACAGATACGCAGTATTTT. This codes for CASSPSGRDSTDTQYF. The whole variable domain, filled in from reference TRBV28 and TRBJ2-3, reads DVKVTQSSRYLVKRTGEKVFLECVQDMDHENMFWYRQDPGLGLRLIYFSYDVKMKEKGDIPEGYSVSREKKERFSLILESASTNQTSMYLCASSPSGRDSTDTQYFGPGTRLTVL.

This rearrangement joins TRBV15 to TRBJ2-7, with 9 bases lining up with TRBD2. V was pared by 0 bases and J by 7 bases, with 13 bases of the junction left unmatched. CDR1 and CDR2 (germline): LNHNV, YYDKDF (reference sequence). The CDR3 consists of 17 residues. The CDR3 reads CATSREVGRLAGREQYF. For the CDR3, the DNA is TGTGCCACCAGCAGAGAGGTTGGGCGGCTAGCGGGACGGGAGCAGTACTTC.